These T cell receptor beta chains were read from a single sample in a study of Ad26.COV2.S vaccination and SARS-CoV-2 variants. Sequencing used immunoSEQ multiplex PCR; TCRdb keeps in-frame clones, though not all of them. The table lists over 110,000 clones, approximately 90% of them singletons. The sequencing here drew on peripheral blood, taken after recovery from COVID-19. The origin of the receptors is a human donor who had recovered from COVID-19. The CDR3 runs from the conserved cysteine through the conserved F or W. A D gene is named only where the DNA matches it firmly. The size of a clone is reported for some rows only, either as once, few or many, or as a class for expanded clones.

V gene	clone size	J gene	D gene	CDR3 DNA	CDR3 protein
TRBV19	NA	TRBJ2-3	NA	TGTGCCAGTAGTGTAGGAGATACGCAGTATTTT	CASSVGDTQYF
TRBV4-1	NA	TRBJ2-7	TRBD1	TGCGCCAGCAGCCAAGTCGAGGGGGCCAACGAGCAGTACTTC	CASSQVEGANEQYF
TRBV10-3	once	TRBJ2-3	TRBD1	TGTGCCATCAGTGAGTCCGGGACAGGTTCAGATACGCAGTATTTT	CAISESGTGSDTQYF
TRBV7-8	NA	TRBJ2-1	NA	TGTGCCAGCAGCTCCGGAGGGGAAGCACATGAGCAGTTCTTC	CASSSGGEAHEQFF
TRBV28	NA	TRBJ2-2	TRBD2	TGTGCCAGCAGTTTTCGGGGGGTTGGAGCCGGGGAGCTGTTTTTT	CASSFRGVGAGELFF
TRBV27	NA	TRBJ2-1	NA	TGTGCCAGTTCCGAGACAGTGGCCTACAATGAGCAGTTCTTC	CASSETVAYNEQFF
TRBV27	NA	TRBJ2-1	NA	TGTGCCAGCAGTTGGTCCTCAAGTTTCTACAATGAGCAGTTCTTC	CASSWSSSFYNEQFF
TRBV5-4	few	TRBJ1-2	NA	TGTGCCAGCAGCCAGAATTACTATGGCTACACCTTC	CASSQNYYGYTF
TRBV6-6	once	TRBJ2-3	NA	TGTGCCAGCAGGCCCCCCCCCAGCGATACGCAGTATTTT	CASRPPPSDTQYF
TRBV28	NA	TRBJ1-6	NA	TGTGCCAGCAGTTTATCCGGGACGGGGTATAATTCACCCCTCCACTTT	CASSLSGTGYNSPLHF
TRBV21-1	NA	TRBJ1-5	NA	TGTGCCAGCAGCAAAGCGGAGAGACACAATAGCAATCAGCCCCAGCATTTT	CASSKAERHNSNQPQHF
TRBV11-2	NA	TRBJ2-2	NA	TGTGCCAGCATAAGGGGGGCGAACACCGGGGAGCTGTTTTTT	CASIRGANTGELFF
TRBV2	once	TRBJ2-5	NA	TGTGCCAGCAGTGAAACAGAAGAGACCCAGTACTTC	CASSETEETQYF
TRBV19	NA	TRBJ1-2	TRBD1	TGTGCCAGTAGCCCACCACAGGGGGAAGCTAACTATGGCTACACCTTC	CASSPPQGEANYGYTF
TRBV5-1	NA	TRBJ2-1	TRBD1	TGCGCCAGCAGACCCCGGGACAGGGGCGATGAGCAGTTCTTC	CASRPRDRGDEQFF
TRBV19	few	TRBJ1-6	NA	TGTGCCAGTAGTGTCGGCTCCTATAATTCACCCCTCCACTTT	CASSVGSYNSPLHF
TRBV28	NA	TRBJ1-6	NA	TGTGCCAGCACACCCTTGCGAGGATTACCTTTGCCCCTCCACTTT	CASTPLRGLPLPLHF
TRBV7-9	NA	TRBJ1-3	NA	TGTGCCAGCAGCCTGGGGAGGGCGAACACCATATATTTT	CASSLGRANTIYF
TRBV18	NA	TRBJ1-2	NA	TGTGCCAGCTCACCACCATCAGTCGCTACTAACTATGGCTACACCTTC	CASSPPSVATNYGYTF
TRBV4-1	NA	TRBJ2-2	NA	TGCGCCAGCAGCACGCCACTGAACACCGGGGAGCTGTTTTTT	CASSTPLNTGELFF
TRBV15	NA	TRBJ2-3	TRBD1	TGTGCCACCAGCAGGAGGGGGACAGGGAGGCTCTCAGATACGCAGTATTTT	CATSRRGTGRLSDTQYF
TRBV4-1	few	TRBJ2-2	TRBD2	TGCGCCAGCAGCCAGCTAGCGGGGGCCCTCACCGGGGAGCTGTTTTTT	CASSQLAGALTGELFF
TRBV5-4	NA	TRBJ1-5	NA	TGTGCCAGCAGGGGAACAGGAAATCAGCCCCAGCATTTT	CASRGTGNQPQHF
TRBV30	once	TRBJ2-1	NA	TGTGCCTGGAGTGTTACTACAGGTTTCGATGAGCAGTTCTTC	CAWSVTTGFDEQFF
TRBV7-2	NA	TRBJ1-1	NA	TGTGCCAGCAGCTTACAGGGATGGGCCACTGAAGCTTTCTTT	CASSLQGWATEAFF
TRBV6-5	NA	TRBJ1-2	TRBD1	TGTGCCAGCAGTTACGGGACAGGGGGGGGTGGCTACACCTTC	CASSYGTGGGGYTF
TRBV28	NA	TRBJ1-2	NA	TGTGCCAGCAGTCTCGTCGGGCAGGGGAACTATGGCTACACCTTC	CASSLVGQGNYGYTF
TRBV28	NA	TRBJ1-2	NA	TGTGCCAGCAGTTCCCTCATTGGTGGCTACACCTTC	CASSSLIGGYTF
TRBV3-1/TRBV3-2	NA	TRBJ2-3	TRBD2	TGTGCCAGCAGCCGAGGACTAGCGGGGGCCGCGACGCAGTATTTT	CASSRGLAGAATQYF
TRBV6-2/TRBV6-3	few	TRBJ1-1	TRBD1	TGTGCCAGCAGTAAGACAGGGTGGAACACTGAAGCTTTCTTT	CASSKTGWNTEAFF
TRBV18	NA	TRBJ2-7	NA	TGTGCCAGCTCACCGGGCCAGGACGGCCCCGAGCAGTACTTC	CASSPGQDGPEQYF
TRBV6-6	NA	TRBJ2-1	NA	TGTGCCAGCAGTTACTCGCCAGGGCATGAGCAGTTCTTC	CASSYSPGHEQFF
TRBV20-1	NA	TRBJ1-1	NA	TGCAGCCCCTCTTCCGGGGGAGAAGCTTTCTTT	CSPSSGGEAFF
TRBV5-5	once	TRBJ2-5	NA	TGTGCCAGCAGCACCTGGACAGAACAAGAGACCCAGTACTTC	CASSTWTEQETQYF
TRBV12-3/TRBV12-4	NA	TRBJ2-3	NA	TGTGCCACCTCCGGACCCACAGATACGCAGTATTTT	CATSGPTDTQYF
TRBV5-6	NA	TRBJ1-1	NA	TGTGCCAGCAGCTTCGGGGGCTGGAACACTGAAGCTTTCTTT	CASSFGGWNTEAFF
TRBV2	NA	TRBJ2-3	TRBD2	TGTGCCAGCACTACTAGCGGGGGGCCGCCTAGCACAGATACGCAGTATTTT	CASTTSGGPPSTDTQYF
TRBV19	NA	TRBJ1-6	NA	TGTGCCAGTAGTATAGGAGGTAATTCACCCCTCCACTTT	CASSIGGNSPLHF
TRBV29-1	NA	TRBJ1-1	NA	TGCAGCGTCCCGGGACGGATGAACACTGAAGCTTTCTTT	CSVPGRMNTEAFF
TRBV19	once	TRBJ1-2	TRBD1	TGTGCCAGAGGGGGCGTCGGGGGCTACACCTTC	CARGGVGGYTF
TRBV4-3	NA	TRBJ2-7	TRBD2	TGCGCCAGCAGCCAAGGCTCAGCGGGGGATTACCCCTACGAGCAGTACTTC	CASSQGSAGDYPYEQYF
TRBV28	NA	TRBJ2-2	NA	TGTGCCGGGGAGATTCGGGGGAACACCGGGGAGCTGTTTTTT	CAGEIRGNTGELFF
TRBV11-2	NA	TRBJ1-1	NA	TGTGCCAGCAGCTTAACCCCGGTGGGAAAAGCTTTCTTT	CASSLTPVGKAFF
TRBV5-1	NA	TRBJ2-1	TRBD1	TGCGCCAGCAGCTCAGACAGGGGGCGAAATTACAATGAGCAGTTCTTC	CASSSDRGRNYNEQFF
TRBV27	NA	TRBJ2-2	TRBD2	TGTGCCAGCAGTCTAGCGGGGGGCACCGGGGAGCTGTTTTTT	CASSLAGGTGELFF
TRBV6-5	NA	TRBJ1-5	NA	TGTGCCAGCAGACAGGGAGGTCAGCCCCAGCATTTT	CASRQGGQPQHF
TRBV5-1	NA	TRBJ2-7	TRBD1	TGCGCCAGCAGCTTGACAGGACAGGTAGCCGAGCAGTACTTC	CASSLTGQVAEQYF
TRBV5-4	NA	TRBJ1-1	NA	TGTGCCAGCAGCTTGTTGGGGGCTGAAGCTTTCTTT	CASSLLGAEAFF
TRBV3-1/TRBV3-2	NA	TRBJ1-5	NA	TGTGCCAGCAGCCAGGCAAATCAGCCCCAGCATTTT	CASSQANQPQHF
TRBV6-6	NA	TRBJ1-2	TRBD1	TGTGCCAGCAGTTACTCGGAGGGGACAGGGGCTGGCTACACCTTC	CASSYSEGTGAGYTF
TRBV2	NA	TRBJ1-1	NA	TGTGCCAGCACCAGAACGGTACAGCTTAACACTGAAGCTTTCTTT	CASTRTVQLNTEAFF
TRBV18	once	TRBJ2-5	NA	TGTGCCAGCTCACCAGGGATCGGCGGAGAGACCCAGTACTTC	CASSPGIGGETQYF
TRBV7-2	NA	TRBJ1-4	TRBD1	TGTGCCAGCAGCTTAGGAGCCGGGACAGGTTCCGAAAAACTGTTTTTT	CASSLGAGTGSEKLFF
TRBV7-9	NA	TRBJ1-2	NA	TGTGCCAGCAGCTTAAGTGGGGCGTATGGCTACACCTTC	CASSLSGAYGYTF
TRBV28	NA	TRBJ1-2	NA	TGTGCCAGCAGTAGCAAGATCTATGGCTACACCTTC	CASSSKIYGYTF
TRBV7-7	NA	TRBJ1-5	NA	TGTGCTAGCAGGACACGAAATAGCAATCAGCCCCAGCATTTT	CASRTRNSNQPQHF
TRBV4-3	NA	TRBJ1-3	NA	TGCGCCAGCAGCCAAGGCCTTACAGGGTCTGGAAACACCATATATTTT	CASSQGLTGSGNTIYF
TRBV2	NA	TRBJ2-5	NA	TGTGCCAGCAGTGAAGAGGTCGGGGCGCCCCAAGAGACCCAGTACTTC	CASSEEVGAPQETQYF
TRBV28	NA	TRBJ2-1	NA	TGTGCCAGCAGTTTCCGGGGCCAATACAATGAGCAGTTCTTC	CASSFRGQYNEQFF
TRBV5-6	NA	TRBJ2-7	NA	TGTGCCAGCAGCTTGGTCTCGGGAGACGAGCAGTACTTC	CASSLVSGDEQYF